The next 27 T cell receptor beta chains were all read from a single sample in a study of shared clonotypes between healthy human individuals. The assay was immunoSEQ multiplex PCR, and TCRdb's table has in-frame clones only and misses some. This sample has about 2 million clones, with 85% to 95% found just once. Naivety among CD8 cells was defined by CD45RO negativity and positive CCR7 selection, thereby excluding terminally differentiated effector memory CD45RA+ cells. Sequenced material: naive CD8+ T cells sorted from blood. These TCRs come from a man aged 18 to 30 in good health.

V gene TRBV7-9 combines with J gene TRBJ2-4; 11 positions match TRBD1. There are 16 residues in the CDR3. V gave up 5 bases and J gave up 3 bases; unmatched junction bases: 6. CDR1 is SEHNR and CDR2 is FQNEAQ in the germline V gene (reference sequence). The CDR3, as DNA: TGTGCCAGCAGCGCGGGACAGGGGGGAGACAAAAACATTCAGTACTTC. This codes for CASSAGQGGDKNIQYF.

This chain links TRBV6-1 with TRBJ1-6, with D possibly TRBD1 on 6 matching bases. From germline, CDR1 is MNHNS and CDR2 SASEGT. V gave up 2 bases and J gave up 6 bases, with 14 bases separating them. This CDR3 contains 16 residues. The DNA for the CDR3 is TGTGCCAGCAGTGAATGGCTGGGGGCCGGTAATTCACCCCTCCACTTT. Its protein is CASSEWLGAGNSPLHF.

The chain combines TRBV5-1 with TRBJ1-4, with TRBD1 matching 8 bases. J gave up 4 bases and V 3 bases, and 5 bases lay outside the gene matches. The germline gives CDR1 SGHRS, CDR2 YFSETQ. The CDR3 has 15 amino acids. CDR3 sequence (DNA): TGCGCCAGCAGCTGGGGACAGGACCTTAATGAAAAACTGTTTTTT. Translated: CASSWGQDLNEKLFF.

This chain connects TRBV5-6 to TRBJ2-2; the match to TRBD2 covers 8 bases. Trimming cost V 4 bases and J 5 bases; bases outside gene matches: 16. This CDR3 region has 18 residues. Looked up from germline, CDR1 is SGHDT and CDR2 is YYEEEE. This CDR3 is CASSPFYTGGPETGELFF. The CDR3 DNA reads as TGTGCCAGCAGCCCCTTCTATACGGGAGGGCCAGAAACCGGGGAGCTGTTTTTT.

V gene TRBV28 combines with J gene TRBJ2-4; D gene unclear. The length of the CDR3 is 12 residues. Trimming pared 5 bases from V and 6 bases from J, leaving 8 bases between. In germline, CDR1 is MDHEN, CDR2 SYDVKM. The CDR3 coding sequence is TGTGCCAGCAGTGTCAACAGAAACATTCAGTACTTC. The encoded protein is CASSVNRNIQYF. Supplemented by reference TRBV28 and TRBJ2-4, the full variable domain reads DVKVTQSSRYLVKRTGEKVFLECVQDMDHENMFWYRQDPGLGLRLIYFSYDVKMKEKGDIPEGYSVSREKKERFSLILESASTNQTSMYLCASSVNRNIQYFGAGTRLSVL.

This clone was seen once. This sample includes further DNA sequences coding for the same CDR3. The CDR3 coding sequence is TGCGCCAGCAGCTTGGGACAGAACCAAGAGACCCAGTACTTC. Translated: CASSLGQNQETQYF. The chain recombines TRBV5-1 with TRBJ2-5; tentatively, D is TRBD1 (5 bases). The V and J ends lost 0 bases and 0 bases respectively, with 6 bases between them. Germline V CDR1 and CDR2: SGHRS, YFSETQ. The CDR3 length is 14 residues.

This chain joins TRBV23-1 and TRBJ1-1; 7 bases align to TRBD1. TRBV23-1 is marked as an open reading frame, function uncertain. The V gene end was trimmed by 2 bases and the J gene end by 1 base; junction bases not matched to a gene: 10. The CDR3 is made up of 17 amino acids. This CDR3 is CASSQTESGGWNTEAFF. CDR3 DNA: TGCGCCAGCAGTCAAACGGAATCAGGGGGTTGGAACACTGAAGCTTTCTTT.

This clone was seen a single time. The chain couples TRBV27 to TRBJ2-1; TRBD1 aligns across 7 bases. The CDR3 sequence is 16 residues long. The V and J ends lost 6 bases and 8 bases, in that order; junction bases with no gene match: 16. Germline loops: CDR1 MNHEY, CDR2 SMNVEV (reference sequence). The CDR3 region is CASRSSRGLDLDEQFF. In DNA, the CDR3 is TGTGCCAGCAGATCGAGCAGGGGGTTAGATCTCGATGAGCAGTTCTTC.

The genes are TRBV5-1 and TRBJ2-2; tentative D call: TRBD1 (6 bases). CDR3 length equals 13 residues. V was pared by 9 bases and J by 5 bases, with 14 bases between. Per germline, CDR1 SGHRS and CDR2 YFSETQ. The chain's CDR3 is CAIEDSPTGELFF. CDR3 nucleotide sequence: TGCGCCATCGAGGACAGCCCAACCGGGGAGCTGTTTTTT.

V is TRBV13 and J is TRBJ2-2, with 8 bases identical to TRBD1. Germline-derived CDR1 and CDR2 are PRHDT and FYEKMQ (reference sequence). The CDR3 length is 18 residues. Trimming at V came to 5 bases and at J to 3 bases, leaving 14 bases not matched to a gene. The CDR3 nucleotides are TGTGCCAGCAGCACTTCAGCCCCAGGGGGCCGTTACACCGGGGAGCTGTTTTTT. Translated, it gives CASSTSAPGGRYTGELFF.

V usage is TRBV6-5 and J usage is TRBJ2-1; 8 nucleotides line up with TRBD2. With V trimmed by 4 bases and J by 2 bases, 4 bases remained unmatched. The V gene's germline CDR1 is MNHEY and CDR2 SVGAGI. This CDR3 is 15 amino acids long. The DNA for the CDR3 is TGTGCCAGCAGTTTGAGCGGGAGAACCTACAATGAGCAGTTCTTC. It specifies CASSLSGRTYNEQFF.

This chain uses TRBV19 with TRBJ2-7, with D tentatively TRBD2 (5 bases). The germline V gene has CDR1 LNHDA and CDR2 SQIVND (reference sequence). Trimming took off 6 bases at V and 5 bases at J, with 17 bases between the two ends. The CDR3 has 14 residues. The CDR3 loop is CASRSRRDSDEQYF. CDR3 coding DNA: TGTGCCAGTAGGAGTCGTCGGGATTCGGACGAGCAGTACTTC. The entire variable domain, with the rest obtained from reference TRBV19 and TRBJ2-7, is as follows: DGGITQSPKYLFRKEGQNVTLSCEQNLNHDAMYWYRQDPGQGLRLIYYSQIVNDFQKGDIAEGYSVSREKKESFPLTVTSAQKNPTAFYLCASRSRRDSDEQYFGPGTRLTVT.

The CDR3 DNA is TGCGCCAGCAGCCCCGGGGGGCGCTGGGAGCAGTACTTC. Amino acid sequence: CASSPGGRWEQYF. The chain employs TRBV4-1 and TRBJ2-7; D is perhaps TRBD2 (7 bases). CDR3 length: 13 residues. Germline loops: CDR1 MGHRA, CDR2 YSYEKL. Trimming removed 4 bases from V and 7 bases from J, with 14 bases in between.

This rearrangement joins TRBV5-6 to TRBJ2-3; possibly TRBD1 for D (6 bases). CDR1 and CDR2 (germline): SGHDT, YYEEEE. The CDR3 covers 15 residues. The V end lost 1 base, the J end lost 6 bases, and 15 bases lay between the germline ends. CDR3 coding DNA: TGTGCCAGCAGCTTGATGACAGGACCGCAGGATACGCAGTATTTT. This translates into CASSLMTGPQDTQYF.

The rearrangement links TRBV2 to TRBJ2-1; a possible D gene is TRBD2 (6 bases). The V gene's germline CDR1 is SNHLY and CDR2 FYNNEI. The CDR3 is made up of 15 amino acids. Trimming pared 6 bases from V and 3 bases from J, leaving 15 bases between. For the CDR3, the DNA is TGTGCCAGCAGAACCGGGACGGACTACTACAATGAGCAGTTCTTC. This gives the protein CASRTGTDYYNEQFF.

The gene calls are TRBV28 and TRBJ2-1; possibly TRBD1 or TRBD2 for D (5 bases each). Germline V CDR1 and CDR2: MDHEN, SYDVKM. V lost 5 bases, J lost 5 bases, and 13 bases lay in between. This CDR3 spans 14 amino acids. The CDR3 DNA reads as TGTGCCAGCAGTCCTAATGGGGGAAACAATGAGCAGTTCTTC. Translation gives CASSPNGGNNEQFF.

The V and J genes are TRBV6-1 and TRBJ2-7, with TRBD1 identical over 9 bases. CDR1 and CDR2 (germline): MNHNS, SASEGT. The CDR3 covers 15 residues. The V segment lost 4 bases and the J segment 3 bases; nucleotides outside the gene matches: 7. The DNA of the CDR3 is TGTGCCAGCAGTGGGCCGGGACAGGGAAACTACGAGCAGTACTTC. Translation gives CASSGPGQGNYEQYF.

In this sample, this clone turned up once. The V gene is TRBV5-1, the J gene TRBJ2-2; D gene ambiguous. The CDR3 runs 13 residues. The V and J ends lost 4 bases and 4 bases respectively, with 8 bases between them. Germline CDR1 SGHRS, CDR2 YFSETQ. CDR3: CASSPGPTGELFF. In DNA form, the CDR3 reads TGCGCCAGCAGCCCCGGGCCCACCGGGGAGCTGTTTTTT.

This chain connects TRBV7-9 to TRBJ2-6, with D maybe TRBD1 (5 bases). Trimming left V 6 bases short and J 0 bases short, with 12 bases between. The length of the CDR3 is 16 residues. CDR1 is SEHNR, CDR2 FQNEAQ, per germline (reference sequence). The CDR3 here is CASRLTDDSGANVLTF. In DNA, the CDR3 is TGTGCCAGCAGGTTGACAGACGACTCTGGGGCCAACGTCCTGACTTTC.

J is TRBJ2-1 and V is TRBV5-1; tentative D call: TRBD1 (5 bases). From germline, CDR1 is SGHRS and CDR2 YFSETQ. Trimming took off 0 bases at V and 5 bases at J, with 18 bases between the two ends. The CDR3 is 17 residues long. CDR3 residues: CASSLGFLGIGDNEQFF. In nucleotides, the CDR3 is TGCGCCAGCAGCTTGGGCTTCCTAGGGATAGGGGACAATGAGCAGTTCTTC.

The chain carries TRBV5-1 and TRBJ2-5; the D is unclear. The V end was cut by 7 bases, the J end by 4 bases, with 14 bases between. The CDR3 extends over 13 amino acids. The germline V gene has CDR1 SGHRS and CDR2 YFSETQ. The CDR3 DNA reads as TGCGCCAGCCGATTGTGGGCGAGAGAGACCCAGTACTTC. It yields the protein CASRLWARETQYF.

V and J are TRBV15 and TRBJ2-1, with TRBD2 as a possible D gene (5 bases). V was trimmed by 8 bases and J by 5 bases, leaving 19 bases between them. The CDR3 is 15 residues long. Germline V CDR1 and CDR2: LNHNV, YYDKDF (reference sequence). The CDR3 loop reads CATEPGYSEDNEQFF. CDR3 in DNA: TGTGCCACCGAGCCGGGATACAGCGAGGACAATGAGCAGTTCTTC.

This chain links TRBV9 with TRBJ2-7, with D unresolved. The V gene's germline CDR1 is SGDLS and CDR2 YYNGEE. Trimming stripped 0 bases from V and 7 bases from J, with 11 bases between. The CDR3 runs 13 residues. Here the CDR3 reads CASSVENSQEQYF. The DNA of the CDR3 is TGTGCCAGCAGCGTAGAAAACTCCCAGGAGCAGTACTTC.

The chain is built from TRBV9 and TRBJ1-2; TRBD1 aligns across 8 bases. Looked up from germline, CDR1 is SGDLS and CDR2 is YYNGEE. The CDR3 contains 15 residues. The trim removed 0 bases at V and 4 bases at J, leaving 5 bases unmatched. The CDR3 coding sequence is TGTGCCAGCAGCGTAGCGGACAGGGCGGGCTATGGCTACACCTTC. Its translation: CASSVADRAGYGYTF.

The chain recombines TRBV30 with TRBJ1-6; D remains ambiguous. CDR1 GTSNPN and CDR2 SVGIG come from the germline V gene (reference sequence). The CDR3 loop spans 16 amino acids. With 1 base removed from V and 7 bases from J, the gap between germline ends came to 17 bases. The CDR3 loop is CAWSGLLSDENSPLHF. In nucleotides, the CDR3 is TGTGCCTGGAGTGGGCTCCTCTCGGATGAGAATTCACCCCTCCACTTT.

The CDR3 DNA is TGCGCCAGCAGCTTGGCCGGGGGGCTCAGTGGCTACACCTTC. It specifies CASSLAGGLSGYTF. This chain joins TRBV5-1 and TRBJ1-2; tentatively, D is TRBD1 (6 bases). The CDR3 has 14 residues. Trimming removed 0 bases at V and 7 bases at J, with 13 bases between. Germline lookup yields CDR1 SGHRS and CDR2 YFSETQ.

This chain connects TRBV6-5 to TRBJ2-7; 7 bases line up with TRBD1. This CDR3 is built from 14 residues. Germline V lookup: CDR1 MNHEY, CDR2 SVGAGI. Trimming cost V 2 bases and J 2 bases; bases outside gene matches: 3. CDR3 coding DNA: TGTGCCAGCAGTTACGGGGACAGCCCCTACGAGCAGTACTTC. Protein sequence: CASSYGDSPYEQYF.